Ten or more counts support the clone carrying this TCR beta chain. The antigen is undetermined. This sample stems from a study of T cells in Graves' hyperthyroidism and ophthalmopathy. Overall study context: Peripheral blood was collected at initial diagnosis, before any treatment. Whole-study findings and limits: Ophthalmopathy was separated from stable hyperthyroidism by a 13 V-J model. Among thyroid clonotypes expanded above 0.001, most also appeared in blood.

Germline CDR1 is MDHEN and CDR2 is SYDVKM. The CDR3 contains 14 residues. The V end was cut by 2 bases, the J end by 7 bases, with 14 bases between. TCR beta CDR3 sequences were amplified from RNA transcripts. When the TCR CDR3 underwent first-round RT-PCR, the HTBI primer set was used. One entry per CDR3 protein, called by TCRdb with MiXCR from the multiplex PCR reads. In the table there are 450,000 to 600,000 distinct CDR3 sequences, 14% of which are singletons. From roughly 10 ml of fresh peripheral blood, PBMCs were isolated. The chain employs TRBV28 and TRBJ1-1, with D possibly being TRBD1 (5 bases). Sample: blood. The TCR was taken from a woman aged 35 to 49 with Graves' hyperthyroidism. The CDR3 nucleotides read TGTGCCAGCAGTTTACTCCAGGGAGGCAGTGAAGCTTTCTTT. As protein: CASSLLQGGSEAFF.